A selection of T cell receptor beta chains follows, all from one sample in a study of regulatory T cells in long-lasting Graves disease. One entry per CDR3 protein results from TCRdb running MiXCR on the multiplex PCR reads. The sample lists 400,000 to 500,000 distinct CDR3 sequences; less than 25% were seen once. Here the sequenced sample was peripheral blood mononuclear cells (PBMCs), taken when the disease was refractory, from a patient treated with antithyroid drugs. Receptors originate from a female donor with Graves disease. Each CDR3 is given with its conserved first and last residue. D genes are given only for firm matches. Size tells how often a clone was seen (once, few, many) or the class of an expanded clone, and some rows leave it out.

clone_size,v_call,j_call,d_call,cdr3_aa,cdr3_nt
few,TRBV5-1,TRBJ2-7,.,CASSSHGGLTTQINYEQYF,TGCGCCAGCAGCTCCCACGGAGGACTGACGACCCAAATTAACTACGAGCAGTACTTC
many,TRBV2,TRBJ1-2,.,CASTKGNYGYTF,TGTGCCAGTACCAAGGGAAACTATGGCTACACCTTC
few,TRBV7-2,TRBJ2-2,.,CASSSETGTNTGELFF,TGTGCCAGCAGCTCCGAGACCGGGACCAACACCGGGGAGCTGTTTTTT
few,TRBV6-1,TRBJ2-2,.,CASNWRNLDTGELFF,TGTGCCAGCAATTGGCGCAACCTGGACACCGGGGAGCTGTTTTTT
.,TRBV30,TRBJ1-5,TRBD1,CAWSVKGARAQHF,TGTGCCTGGAGTGTAAAGGGGGCCAGGGCCCAGCATTTT
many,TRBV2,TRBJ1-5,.,CASSVGGSNQPQHF,TGTGCCAGCAGTGTAGGGGGGAGCAATCAGCCCCAGCATTTT
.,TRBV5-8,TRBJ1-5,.,CASSISEPQHF,TGTGCCAGCAGCATCAGCGAGCCCCAGCATTTT
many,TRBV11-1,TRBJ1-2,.,CASSLDDGGLKQGYTF,TGTGCCAGCAGCTTAGACGACGGAGGGTTGAAGCAGGGCTACACCTTC
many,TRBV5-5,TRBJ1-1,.,CASSLFVISVTSNTEAFF,TGTGCCAGCAGCTTGTTTGTAATCTCAGTGACCTCGAACACTGAAGCTTTCTTT
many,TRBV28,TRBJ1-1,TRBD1,CASSPTGDARNTEAFF,TGTGCCAGCAGTCCTACAGGGGACGCTCGTAACACTGAAGCTTTCTTT
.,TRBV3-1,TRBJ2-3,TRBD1,CASTRQGADTQYF,TGTGCCAGCACACGACAGGGCGCAGATACGCAGTATTTT
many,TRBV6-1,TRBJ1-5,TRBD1,CASTSGGEGNQPQHF,TGTGCCAGCACATCAGGGGGCGAGGGCAATCAGCCCCAGCATTTT
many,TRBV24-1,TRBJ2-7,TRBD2,CATSDPSGGAYEQYF,TGTGCCACCAGTGACCCTAGCGGGGGGGCCTACGAGCAGTACTTC
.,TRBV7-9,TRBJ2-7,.,CASSGRSAEQYF,TGTGCCAGCAGCGGCAGGTCGGCCGAGCAGTACTTC
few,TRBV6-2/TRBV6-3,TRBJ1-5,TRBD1,CASSPGQGKQPQHF,TGTGCCAGCAGTCCCGGACAGGGGAAACAGCCCCAGCATTTT
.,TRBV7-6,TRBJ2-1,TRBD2,CASSRGLAAYNEQFF,TGTGCCAGCAGCCGAGGACTAGCGGCCTACAATGAGCAGTTCTTC
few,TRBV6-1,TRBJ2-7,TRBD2,CASSATSGNSYEQYF,TGTGCCAGCAGTGCGACTAGCGGGAACTCCTACGAGCAGTACTTC
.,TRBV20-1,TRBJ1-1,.,CSATGLPLGVTEAFF,TGCAGTGCAACGGGACTCCCCCTGGGGGTCACTGAAGCTTTCTTT
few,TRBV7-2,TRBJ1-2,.,CASSLVTGVGGYTF,TGTGCCAGCAGCTTAGTTACGGGTGTCGGGGGCTACACCTTC
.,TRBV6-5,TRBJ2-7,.,CASSFSPGTPDYEQYF,TGTGCCAGCAGTTTCTCGCCCGGGACACCTGACTACGAGCAGTACTTC
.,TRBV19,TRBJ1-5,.,CASRRQQGSDQPQHF,TGTGCCAGTAGGCGCCAACAGGGCTCGGATCAGCCCCAGCATTTT
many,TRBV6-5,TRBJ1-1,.,CASSYSGSTEAFF,TGTGCCAGCAGTTACAGCGGGTCCACTGAAGCTTTCTTT